These 16 T cell receptor beta chains were sequenced from one sample in a study of T cell clusters in autoimmune cytopenias. Multiplex touch-down PCR amplified TRB using TRB-A and TRB-B pools in one tube. TCRdb reprocessed the multiplex PCR reads, with one entry per CDR3 protein and no DNA. Its table records around 15,000 distinct CDR3 sequences. Tens of thousands of genome equivalents of blood DNA were amplified for TRB. The sample comprised peripheral blood. All receptors derive from a human donor with an autoimmune cytopenia or autoimmune hepatitis (not recorded which).

This clonotype is classed as medium-sized by frequency. The chain couples TRBV29-1 to TRBJ2-2; TCRdb returns TRBD2, unconfirmable since there is no DNA. The CDR3 covers 15 residues. From germline, CDR1 is SQVTM and CDR2 ANQGSEA. Here the CDR3 reads CSVREGGPSTGELFF.

The chain is built from TRBV18 and TRBJ2-7; TCRdb calls TRBD1, which cannot be checked without DNA. Germline lookup yields CDR1 KGHSH and CDR2 LQKENI. This CDR3 has 14 residues. CDR3 sequence: CASSPWDRGNEQYF.

This chain links TRBV20-1 with TRBJ2-5. This CDR3 has 15 amino acids. Looked up from germline, CDR1 is DFQATT and CDR2 is SNEGSKA (reference sequence). The CDR3 sequence: CSARDGGNAQETQYF.

The V and J genes are TRBV18 and TRBJ1-1. The CDR3 runs to 16 residues. From germline, CDR1 is KGHSH and CDR2 LQKENI. CDR3 in amino acids: CASSLRTTGYDTEAFF.

V gene TRBV7-2 combines with J gene TRBJ2-7; TCRdb outputs TRBD1, but without DNA this stays unchecked. The germline CDR1 and CDR2 sequences are SGHTA and FQGNSA. The CDR3 contains 15 residues. CDR3 in amino acids: CASSLVGTNPYEQYF.

The V call is TRBV20-1, the J call TRBJ2-6; TCRdb reports TRBD1, a call that lacks DNA to check it against. Germline values: CDR1 DFQATT, CDR2 SNEGSKA (reference sequence). This CDR3 spans 14 amino acids. CDR3 amino acids: CSAREGAGANVLTF.

The rearrangement joins TRBV12-3 or TRBV12-4 to TRBJ1-1; TCRdb's assignment of TRBD1 cannot be checked, as there is no DNA. The length of the CDR3 is 15 residues. The CDR3 protein is CASSFAGGASTEAFF.

This chain uses TRBV6-4 with TRBJ1-1; TCRdb's D gene call, TRBD1, goes unchecked for lack of DNA. Per the germline V gene, CDR1 is MRHNA and CDR2 is SNTAGT. The CDR3 is 14 residues long. This CDR3 is CASSFDPGDTEAFF.

In terms of frequency, this clonotype is medium-sized. The chain combines TRBV18 with TRBJ1-1. The CDR3 extends over 13 amino acids. Germline V lookup: CDR1 KGHSH, CDR2 LQKENI. The CDR3 sequence: CASSPGMNTEAFF. The variable domain in full, with the rest retrieved from reference TRBV18 and TRBJ1-1, is NAGVMQNPRHLVRRRGQEARLRCSPMKGHSHVYWYRQLPEEGLKFMVYLQKENIIDESGMPKERFSAEFPKEGPSILRIQQVVRGDSAAYFCASSPGMNTEAFFGQGTRLTVV.

The chain employs TRBV6-5 and TRBJ2-1; TCRdb calls TRBD2, which cannot be checked without DNA. CDR1 is MNHEY and CDR2 is SVGAGI in the germline V gene. The CDR3 contains 17 residues. CDR3 loop: CASSQESSGGAYNEQFF.

This chain links TRBV6-1 with TRBJ1-6. Germline values: CDR1 MNHNS, CDR2 SASEGT. CDR3 length: 14 amino acids. CDR3 protein: CASSEDPSISPLHF.

The rearrangement uses TRBV6-5 and TRBJ2-7; absent DNA, TCRdb's TRBD2 call cannot be checked. Germline V CDR1 and CDR2: MNHEY, SVGAGI. CDR3 length: 14 amino acids. The CDR3 reads CASSSPGGNHEQYF.

The chain uses TRBV27 and TRBJ1-4; TCRdb names TRBD1, which stays unverified in the absence of DNA. Germline V gene lookup returns CDR1 MNHEY and CDR2 SMNVEV (reference sequence). The CDR3 has 15 residues. This chain's CDR3 is CASSPTQTGDEKLFF.

Measured by frequency, this clonotype is medium-sized. This chain links TRBV27 with TRBJ1-6. Germline V gene sequence: CDR1 MNHEY, CDR2 SMNVEV (reference sequence). The CDR3 contains 14 residues. The CDR3 here is CASSISSYNSPLHF.

J is TRBJ2-5 and V is TRBV5-6; no DNA is available, so the TRBD2 call from TCRdb remains unchecked. The CDR3 sequence is 18 residues long. Germline-derived CDR1 and CDR2 are SGHDT and YYEEEE. CDR3 region: CASSLLLAGVGSQETQYF.

This chain uses TRBV12-3 or TRBV12-4 with TRBJ2-2; TCRdb lists TRBD1, though no DNA is available to test this call. The CDR3 is 14 residues long. This CDR3 reads CASREGGYTGELFF.